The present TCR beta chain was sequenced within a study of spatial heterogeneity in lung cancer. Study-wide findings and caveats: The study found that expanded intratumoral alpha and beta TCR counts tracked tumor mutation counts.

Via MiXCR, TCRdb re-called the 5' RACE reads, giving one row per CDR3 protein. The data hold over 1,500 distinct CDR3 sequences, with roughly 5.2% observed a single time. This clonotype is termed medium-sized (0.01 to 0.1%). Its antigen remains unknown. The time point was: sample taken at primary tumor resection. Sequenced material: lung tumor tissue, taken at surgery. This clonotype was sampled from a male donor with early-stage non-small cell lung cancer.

CDR3 sequence: CASKGRQGYEKLFF. Here the CDR3 DNA reads TGTGCCAGCAAAGGGAGACAGGGTTATGAAAAACTGTTTTTT. This rearrangement joins TRBV2 to TRBJ1-4; TRBD1 aligns across 7 bases. CDR3 length: 14 amino acids. Trimming cost V 7 bases and J 6 bases; bases outside gene matches: 8. The germline CDR1 and CDR2 sequences are SNHLY and FYNNEI.